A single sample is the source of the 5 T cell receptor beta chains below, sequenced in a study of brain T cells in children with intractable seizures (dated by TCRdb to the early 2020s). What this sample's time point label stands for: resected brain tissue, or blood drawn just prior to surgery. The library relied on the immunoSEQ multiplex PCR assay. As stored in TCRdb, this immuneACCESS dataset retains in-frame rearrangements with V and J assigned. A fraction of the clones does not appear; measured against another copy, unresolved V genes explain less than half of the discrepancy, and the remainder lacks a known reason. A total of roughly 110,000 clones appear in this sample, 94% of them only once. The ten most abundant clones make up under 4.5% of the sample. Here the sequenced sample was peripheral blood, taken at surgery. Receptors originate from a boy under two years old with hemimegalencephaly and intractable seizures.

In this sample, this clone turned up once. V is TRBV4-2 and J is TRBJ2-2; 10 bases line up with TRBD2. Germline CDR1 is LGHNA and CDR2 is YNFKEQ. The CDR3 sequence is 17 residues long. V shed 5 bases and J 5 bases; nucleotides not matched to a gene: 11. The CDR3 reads CASSTGLANGGTGELFF. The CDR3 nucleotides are TGTGCCAGCAGCACGGGACTAGCGAATGGGGGGACCGGGGAGCTGTTTTTT.

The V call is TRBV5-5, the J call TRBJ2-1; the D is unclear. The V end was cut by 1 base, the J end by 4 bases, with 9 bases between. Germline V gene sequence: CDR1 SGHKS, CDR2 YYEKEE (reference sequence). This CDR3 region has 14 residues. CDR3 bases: TGTGCCAGCAGCTTGTACCCCAAGTACAATGAGCAGTTCTTC. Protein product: CASSLYPKYNEQFF. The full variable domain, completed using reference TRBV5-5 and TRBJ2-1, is DAGVTQSPTHLIKTRGQQVTLRCSPISGHKSVSWYQQVLGQGPQFIFQYYEKEERGRGNFPDRFSARQFPNYSSELNVNALLLGDSALYLCASSLYPKYNEQFFGPGTRLTVL.

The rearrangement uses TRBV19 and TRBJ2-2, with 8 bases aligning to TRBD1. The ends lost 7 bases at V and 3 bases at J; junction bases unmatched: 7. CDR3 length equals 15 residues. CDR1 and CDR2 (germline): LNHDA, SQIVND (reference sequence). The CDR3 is CASIPDRGYTGELFF. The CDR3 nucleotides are TGTGCCAGTATTCCAGACAGGGGTTACACCGGGGAGCTGTTTTTT.

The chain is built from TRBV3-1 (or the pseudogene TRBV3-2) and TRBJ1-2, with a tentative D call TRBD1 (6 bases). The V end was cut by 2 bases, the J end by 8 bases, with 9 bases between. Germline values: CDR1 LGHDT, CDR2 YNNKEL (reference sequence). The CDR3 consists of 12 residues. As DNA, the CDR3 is TGTGCCAGCAGCCAATTGGGGGGCGGCTACACCTTC. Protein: CASSQLGGGYTF.

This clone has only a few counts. The CDR3 region has the DNA TGTGCCAGCAGTTTGTCGGGGACGAACACTGAAGCTTTCTTT. Amino acids: CASSLSGTNTEAFF. The chain carries TRBV28 and TRBJ1-1; D perhaps matches TRBD1 (5 bases). V dropped 3 bases and J dropped 1 base, with 9 bases sitting between them. The CDR3 has 14 residues. The V gene's germline CDR1 is MDHEN and CDR2 SYDVKM.